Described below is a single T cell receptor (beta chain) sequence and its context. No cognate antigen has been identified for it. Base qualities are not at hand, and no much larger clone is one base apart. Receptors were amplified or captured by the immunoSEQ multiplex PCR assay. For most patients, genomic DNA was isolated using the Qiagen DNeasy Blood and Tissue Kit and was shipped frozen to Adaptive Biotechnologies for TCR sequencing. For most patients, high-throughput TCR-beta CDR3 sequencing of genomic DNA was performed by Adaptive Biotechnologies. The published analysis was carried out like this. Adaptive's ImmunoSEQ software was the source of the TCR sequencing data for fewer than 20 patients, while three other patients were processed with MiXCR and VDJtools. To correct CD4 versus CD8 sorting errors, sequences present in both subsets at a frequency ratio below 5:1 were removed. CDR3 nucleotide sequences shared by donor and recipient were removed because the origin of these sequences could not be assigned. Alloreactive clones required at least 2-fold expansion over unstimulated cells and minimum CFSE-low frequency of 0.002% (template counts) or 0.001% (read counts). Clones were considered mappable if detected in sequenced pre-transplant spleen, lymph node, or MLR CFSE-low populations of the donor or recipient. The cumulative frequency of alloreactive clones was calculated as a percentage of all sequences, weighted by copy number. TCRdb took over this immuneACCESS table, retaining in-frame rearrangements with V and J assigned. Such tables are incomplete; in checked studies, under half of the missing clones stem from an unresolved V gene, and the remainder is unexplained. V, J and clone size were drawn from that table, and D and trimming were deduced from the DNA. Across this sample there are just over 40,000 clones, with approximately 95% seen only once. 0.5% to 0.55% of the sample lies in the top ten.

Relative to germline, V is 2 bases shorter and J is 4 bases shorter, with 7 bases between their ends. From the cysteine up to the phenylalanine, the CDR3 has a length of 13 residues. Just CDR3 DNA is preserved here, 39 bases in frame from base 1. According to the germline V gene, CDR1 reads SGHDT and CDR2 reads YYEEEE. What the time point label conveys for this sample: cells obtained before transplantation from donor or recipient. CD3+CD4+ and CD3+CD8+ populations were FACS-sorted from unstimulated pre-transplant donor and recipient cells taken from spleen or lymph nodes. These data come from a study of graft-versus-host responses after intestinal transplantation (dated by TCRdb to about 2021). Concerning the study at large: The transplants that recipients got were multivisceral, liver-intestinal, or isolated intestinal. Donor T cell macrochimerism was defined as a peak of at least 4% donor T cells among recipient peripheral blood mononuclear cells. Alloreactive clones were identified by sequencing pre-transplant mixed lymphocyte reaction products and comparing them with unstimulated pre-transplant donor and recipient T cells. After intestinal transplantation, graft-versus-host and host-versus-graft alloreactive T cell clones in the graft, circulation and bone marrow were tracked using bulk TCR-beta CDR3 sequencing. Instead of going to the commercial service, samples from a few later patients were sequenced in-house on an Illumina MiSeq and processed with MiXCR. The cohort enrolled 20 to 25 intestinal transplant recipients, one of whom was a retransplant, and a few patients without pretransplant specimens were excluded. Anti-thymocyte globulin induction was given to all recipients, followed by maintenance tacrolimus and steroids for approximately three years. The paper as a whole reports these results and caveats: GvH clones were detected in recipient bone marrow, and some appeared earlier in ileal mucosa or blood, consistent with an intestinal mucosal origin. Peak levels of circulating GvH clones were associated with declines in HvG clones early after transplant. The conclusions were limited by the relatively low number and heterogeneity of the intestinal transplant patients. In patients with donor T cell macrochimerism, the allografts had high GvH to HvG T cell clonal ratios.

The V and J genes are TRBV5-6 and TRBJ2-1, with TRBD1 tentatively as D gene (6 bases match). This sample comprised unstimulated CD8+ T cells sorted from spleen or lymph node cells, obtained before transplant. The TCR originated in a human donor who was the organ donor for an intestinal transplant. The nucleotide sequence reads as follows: TGTGCCAGCAGCTTTGACAGGTACAATGAGCAGTTCTTC. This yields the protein CASSFDRYNEQFF.